The rows below give T cell receptor beta chains drawn from one sample of a study of blood T cell repertoires in COVID-19. The assay was immunoSEQ multiplex PCR, and TCRdb's table has in-frame clones only and misses some. The sample has about 140,000 clones; 80% to 90% are singletons. The sample consisted of peripheral blood. Receptors were obtained from a woman aged 60 to 75 with active COVID-19. Both conserved end residues are trimmed from each CDR3. The order of the fields is V gene, CDR3 protein.

>TRBV28
ASSPPTGDVGELF
>TRBV7-2
ASSTPSGRNTGELF
>TRBV5-4
ASSPSPGDTQY
>TRBV28
ASRGGINTEAF
>TRBV6-5
ASSYSGVKNIQY
>TRBV11-2
ASSLDGVFGTDTQY
>TRBV7-6
ASSLETSGAKNIQY
>TRBV6-5
ASRAGWAYNEQF
>TRBV9
ASSVSSGDADTQY
>TRBV11-2
ASSPTGGHQPQH
>TRBV29-1
SVEGVVGTGSYYEQY
>TRBV7-2
ASSLVGQVSGNTIY
>TRBV3-1/TRBV3-2
ASSLWERSTEAF
>TRBV7-6
ASSYSLLREGADTQY
>TRBV19
ASSPTGSSTDTQY
>TRBV29-1
SATVTSTDTQY
>TRBV4-2
ASSQDRTGNEKLF